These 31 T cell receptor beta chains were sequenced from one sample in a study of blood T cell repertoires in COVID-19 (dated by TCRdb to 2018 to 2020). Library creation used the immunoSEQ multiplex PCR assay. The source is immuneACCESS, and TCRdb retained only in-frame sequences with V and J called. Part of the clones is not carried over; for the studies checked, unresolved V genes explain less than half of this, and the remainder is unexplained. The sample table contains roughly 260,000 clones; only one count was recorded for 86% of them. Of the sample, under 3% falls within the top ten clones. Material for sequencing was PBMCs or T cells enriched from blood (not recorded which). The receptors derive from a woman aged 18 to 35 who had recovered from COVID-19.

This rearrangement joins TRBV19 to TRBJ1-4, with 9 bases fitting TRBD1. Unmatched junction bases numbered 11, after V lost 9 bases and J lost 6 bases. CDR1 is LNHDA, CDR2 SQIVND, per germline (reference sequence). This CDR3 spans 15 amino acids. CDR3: CASTPSGQGYEKLFF. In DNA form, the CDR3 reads TGTGCCAGCACCCCCTCGGGACAGGGCTATGAAAAACTGTTTTTT.

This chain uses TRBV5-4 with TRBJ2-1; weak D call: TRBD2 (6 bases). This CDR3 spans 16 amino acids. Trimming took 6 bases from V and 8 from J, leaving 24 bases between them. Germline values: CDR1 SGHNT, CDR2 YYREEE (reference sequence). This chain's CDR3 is CASTLPSVGRSDEQFF. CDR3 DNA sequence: TGTGCCAGCACCCTTCCCTCTGTCGGGAGATCCGATGAGCAGTTCTTC.

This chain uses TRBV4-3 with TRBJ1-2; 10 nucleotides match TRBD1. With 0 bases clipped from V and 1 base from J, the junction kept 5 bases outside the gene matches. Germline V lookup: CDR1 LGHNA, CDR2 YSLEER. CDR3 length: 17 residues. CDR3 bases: TGCGCCAGCAGCCAAGATATCGGGACAGGGGTTAACTATGGCTACACCTTC. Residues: CASSQDIGTGVNYGYTF.

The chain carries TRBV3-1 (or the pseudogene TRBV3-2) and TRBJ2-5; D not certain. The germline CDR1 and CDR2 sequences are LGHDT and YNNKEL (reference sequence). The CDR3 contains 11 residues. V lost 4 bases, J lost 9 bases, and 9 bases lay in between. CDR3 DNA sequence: TGTGCCAGCAGCCCAGGTGGCCCCCAGTACTTC. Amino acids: CASSPGGPQYF.

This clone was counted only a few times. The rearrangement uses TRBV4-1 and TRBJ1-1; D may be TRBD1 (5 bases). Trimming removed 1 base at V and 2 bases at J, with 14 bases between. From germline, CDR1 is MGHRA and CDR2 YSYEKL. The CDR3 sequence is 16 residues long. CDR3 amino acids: CASSQGNTGENTEAFF. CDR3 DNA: TGCGCCAGCAGCCAAGGTAACACAGGAGAAAACACTGAAGCTTTCTTT.

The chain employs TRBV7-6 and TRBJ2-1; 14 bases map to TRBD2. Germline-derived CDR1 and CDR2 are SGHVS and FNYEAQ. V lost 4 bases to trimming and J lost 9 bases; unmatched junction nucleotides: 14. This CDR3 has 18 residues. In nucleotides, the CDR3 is TGTGCCAGCAGCTGGGACCAAGGGACTAGCGGGAGTCTGTTTGAGCAGTTCTTC. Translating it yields CASSWDQGTSGSLFEQFF.

The CDR3 nucleotides read TGTGCCACCAGTGATTCGAGCAGGGCAGGCGGGGAGCTGTTTTTT. It is translated as CATSDSSRAGGELFF. The chain recombines TRBV24-1 with TRBJ2-2; weak D call: TRBD1 (5 bases). The CDR3 extends over 15 amino acids. Germline lookup yields CDR1 KGHDR and CDR2 SFDVKD. V was shortened by 2 bases and J by 7 bases, with 13 bases between the two germline ends.

The CDR3 sequence is CASSTPGQGNEKLFF. The CDR3 nucleotides read TGTGCCAGTAGTACACCGGGACAGGGGAATGAAAAACTGTTTTTT. The rearrangement uses TRBV19 and TRBJ1-4; 10 bases line up with TRBD1. V gave up 4 bases and J gave up 5 bases; unmatched junction bases: 4. The length of the CDR3 is 15 residues. Germline V gene data show CDR1 as LNHDA and CDR2 as SQIVND (reference sequence).

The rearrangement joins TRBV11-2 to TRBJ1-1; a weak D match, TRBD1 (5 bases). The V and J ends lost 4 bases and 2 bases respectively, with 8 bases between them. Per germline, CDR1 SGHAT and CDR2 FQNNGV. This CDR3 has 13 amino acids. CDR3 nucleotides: TGTGCCAGCAGCTCGGACATCAACACTGAAGCTTTCTTT. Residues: CASSSDINTEAFF.

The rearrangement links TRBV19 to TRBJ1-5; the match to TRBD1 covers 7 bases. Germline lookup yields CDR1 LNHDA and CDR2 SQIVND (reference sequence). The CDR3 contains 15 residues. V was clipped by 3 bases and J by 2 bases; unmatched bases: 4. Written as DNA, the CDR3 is TGTGCCAGTAGTATCACGCAGGGGGGCAATCAGCCCCAGCATTTT. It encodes CASSITQGGNQPQHF.

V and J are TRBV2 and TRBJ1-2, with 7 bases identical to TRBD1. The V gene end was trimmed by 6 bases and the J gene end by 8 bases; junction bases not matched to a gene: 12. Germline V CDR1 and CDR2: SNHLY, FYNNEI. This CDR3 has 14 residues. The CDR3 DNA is TGTGCCAGCAGCTCGAGACAGGGCCCGCAAGGCTACACCTTC. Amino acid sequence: CASSSRQGPQGYTF.

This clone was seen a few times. The CDR3 DNA reads TGTGCCAGCAGCTTAGGTCCGGCGGGAGGACCTTACAATGAGCAGTTCTTC. It codes for CASSLGPAGGPYNEQFF. The V and J genes are TRBV7-2 and TRBJ2-1; 8 positions agree with TRBD2. V shed 1 base and J 4 bases; nucleotides not matched to a gene: 9. Germline lookup yields CDR1 SGHTA and CDR2 FQGNSA. This CDR3 has 17 residues.

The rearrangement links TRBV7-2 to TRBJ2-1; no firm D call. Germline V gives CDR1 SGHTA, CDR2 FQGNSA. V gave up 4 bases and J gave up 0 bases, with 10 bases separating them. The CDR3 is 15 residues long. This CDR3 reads CASSSSPFSYNEQFF. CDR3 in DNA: TGTGCCAGCAGCTCTTCTCCTTTCTCCTACAATGAGCAGTTCTTC.

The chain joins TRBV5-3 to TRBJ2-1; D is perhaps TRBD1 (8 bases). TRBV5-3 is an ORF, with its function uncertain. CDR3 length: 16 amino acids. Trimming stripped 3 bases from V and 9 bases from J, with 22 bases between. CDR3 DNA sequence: TGTGCCAGAAGCTGGGGGAGGGGGACAGGTTCGGGTGAGCAGTTCTTC. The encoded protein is CARSWGRGTGSGEQFF.

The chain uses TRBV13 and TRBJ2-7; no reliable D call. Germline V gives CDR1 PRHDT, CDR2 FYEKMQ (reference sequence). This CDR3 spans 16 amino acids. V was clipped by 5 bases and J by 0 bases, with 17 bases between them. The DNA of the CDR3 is TGTGCCAGCAGCGCTCCTCTAGTCACGACCTCCTACGAGCAGTACTTC. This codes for CASSAPLVTTSYEQYF.

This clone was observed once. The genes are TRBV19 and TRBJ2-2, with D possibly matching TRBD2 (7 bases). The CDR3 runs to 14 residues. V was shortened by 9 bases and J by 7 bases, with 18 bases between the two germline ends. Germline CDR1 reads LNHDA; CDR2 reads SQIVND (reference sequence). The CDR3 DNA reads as TGTGCCAGCGCCCGGGGGGCGGGTGGCGGGGAGCTGTTTTTT. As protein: CASARGAGGGELFF.

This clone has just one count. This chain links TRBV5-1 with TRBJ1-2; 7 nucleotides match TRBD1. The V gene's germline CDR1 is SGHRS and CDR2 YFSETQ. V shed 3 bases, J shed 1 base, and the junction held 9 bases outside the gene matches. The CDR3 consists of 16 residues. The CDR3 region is CASSSPEGQNNYGYTF. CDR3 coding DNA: TGCGCCAGCAGCTCTCCTGAGGGACAGAATAACTATGGCTACACCTTC. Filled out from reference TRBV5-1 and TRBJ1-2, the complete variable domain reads KAGVTQTPRYLIKTRGQQVTLSCSPISGHRSVSWYQQTPGQGLQFLFEYFSETQRNKGNFPGRFSGRQFSNSRSEMNVSTLELGDSALYLCASSSPEGQNNYGYTFGSGTRLTVV.

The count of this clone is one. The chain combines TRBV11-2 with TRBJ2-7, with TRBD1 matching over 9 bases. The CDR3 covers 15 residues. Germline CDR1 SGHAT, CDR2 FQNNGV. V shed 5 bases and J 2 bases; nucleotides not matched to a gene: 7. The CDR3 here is CASSGWTGAPYEQYF. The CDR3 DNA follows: TGTGCCAGCAGCGGCTGGACAGGGGCCCCCTACGAGCAGTACTTC.

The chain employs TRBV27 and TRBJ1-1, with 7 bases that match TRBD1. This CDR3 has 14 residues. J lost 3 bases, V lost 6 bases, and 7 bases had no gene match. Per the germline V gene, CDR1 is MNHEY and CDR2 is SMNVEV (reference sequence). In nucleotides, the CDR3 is TGTGCCAGCAGGAACAGGGGTTCGTACACTGAAGCTTTCTTT. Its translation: CASRNRGSYTEAFF.

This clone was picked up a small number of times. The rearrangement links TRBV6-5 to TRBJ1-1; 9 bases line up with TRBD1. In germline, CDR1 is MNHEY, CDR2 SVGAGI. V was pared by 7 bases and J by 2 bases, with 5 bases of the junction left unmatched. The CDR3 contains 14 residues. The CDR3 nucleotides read TGTGCCAGCAACAGGGACAGGGTAAACACTGAAGCTTTCTTT. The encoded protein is CASNRDRVNTEAFF.

In DNA, the CDR3 is TGTGCCAGCAGCCGAGCCGGGACTAGCGAAGGGCAGTACTTC. Translated, it gives CASSRAGTSEGQYF. J is TRBJ2-7 and V is TRBV5-4, with 10 bases matching TRBD2. After removal of 4 bases from V and 9 bases from J, the junction contained 10 bases not matched to a gene. Per the germline V gene, CDR1 is SGHNT and CDR2 is YYREEE (reference sequence). The CDR3 has 14 amino acids. Filled out from reference TRBV5-4 and TRBJ2-7, the complete variable domain reads ETGVTQSPTHLIKTRGQQVTLRCSSQSGHNTVSWYQQALGQGPQFIFQYYREEENGRGNFPPRFSGLQFPNYSSELNVNALELDDSALYLCASSRAGTSEGQYFGPGTRLTVT.

CDR3 region: CASSHAGASGYNEQFF. The CDR3 region has the DNA TGTGCCAGCAGCCATGCCGGGGCTAGCGGTTACAATGAGCAGTTCTTC. V gene TRBV3-1 (or the pseudogene TRBV3-2) combines with J gene TRBJ2-1; 7 bases line up with TRBD2. CDR1 LGHDT and CDR2 YNNKEL come from the germline V gene (reference sequence). The trim removed 3 bases at V and 4 bases at J, leaving 9 bases unmatched. CDR3 length: 16 residues.

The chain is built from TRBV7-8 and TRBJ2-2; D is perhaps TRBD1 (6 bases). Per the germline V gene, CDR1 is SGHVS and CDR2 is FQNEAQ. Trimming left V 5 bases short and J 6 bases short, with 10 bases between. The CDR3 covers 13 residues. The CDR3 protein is CASSLDSPGELFF. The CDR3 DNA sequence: TGTGCCAGCAGCCTGGACAGTCCCGGGGAGCTGTTTTTT.

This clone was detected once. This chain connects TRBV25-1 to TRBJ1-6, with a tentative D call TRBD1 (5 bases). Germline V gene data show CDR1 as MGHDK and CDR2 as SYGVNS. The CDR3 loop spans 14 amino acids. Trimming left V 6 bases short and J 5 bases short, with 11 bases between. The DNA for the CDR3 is TGTGCCAGCAGACAGGCGGGGAATAATTCACCCCTCCACTTT. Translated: CASRQAGNNSPLHF. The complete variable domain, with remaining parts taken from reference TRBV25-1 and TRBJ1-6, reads EADIYQTPRYLVIGTGKKITLECSQTMGHDKMYWYQQDPGMELHLIHYSYGVNSTEKGDLSSESTVSRIRTEHFPLTLESARPSHTSQYLCASRQAGNNSPLHFGNGTRLTVT.

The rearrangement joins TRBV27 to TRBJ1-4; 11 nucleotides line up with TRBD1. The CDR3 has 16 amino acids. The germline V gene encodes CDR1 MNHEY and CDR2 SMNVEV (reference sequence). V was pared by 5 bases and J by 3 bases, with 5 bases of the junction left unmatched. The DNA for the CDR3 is TGTGCCAGCAGTACCGGGACAGGGGGATCTAATGAAAAACTGTTTTTT. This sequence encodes CASSTGTGGSNEKLFF.

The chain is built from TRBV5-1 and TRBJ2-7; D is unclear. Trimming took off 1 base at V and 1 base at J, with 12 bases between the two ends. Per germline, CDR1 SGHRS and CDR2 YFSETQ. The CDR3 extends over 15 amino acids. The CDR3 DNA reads TGCGCCAGCAGCTTGTCGGCCCGAGGATCCTACGAGCAGTACTTC. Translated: CASSLSARGSYEQYF.

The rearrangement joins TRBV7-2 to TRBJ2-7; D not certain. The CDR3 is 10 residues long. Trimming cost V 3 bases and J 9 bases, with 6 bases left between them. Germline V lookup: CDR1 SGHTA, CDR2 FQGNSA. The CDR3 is CASSFNTQYF. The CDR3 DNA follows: TGTGCCAGCAGCTTTAACACGCAGTACTTC.

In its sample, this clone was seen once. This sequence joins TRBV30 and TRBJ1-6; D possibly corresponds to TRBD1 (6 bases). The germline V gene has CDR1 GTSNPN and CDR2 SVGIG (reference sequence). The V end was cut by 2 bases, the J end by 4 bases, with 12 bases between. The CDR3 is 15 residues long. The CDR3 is CAWSLRTAYNSPLHF. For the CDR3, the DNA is TGTGCCTGGAGTCTGAGGACAGCGTATAATTCACCCCTCCACTTT.

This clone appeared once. This chain's CDR3 is CASSLGRTDSNQPQHF. The CDR3 DNA is TGTGCCAGCAGCTTAGGCAGAACAGATAGCAATCAGCCCCAGCATTTT. J is TRBJ1-5 and V is TRBV7-2; D not certain. V dropped 1 base and J dropped 0 bases, with 10 bases sitting between them. Germline loops: CDR1 SGHTA, CDR2 FQGNSA. The CDR3 spans 16 residues.

The CDR3 here is CASRLAGEVTIYF. The CDR3 nucleotides read TGCGCCAGCAGGCTGGCCGGGGAGGTCACCATATATTTT. This chain connects TRBV5-1 to TRBJ1-3; D is uncertain. This CDR3 region has 13 residues. V lost 5 bases and J 9 bases, leaving 15 bases between the germline ends. Germline V gene lookup returns CDR1 SGHRS and CDR2 YFSETQ.

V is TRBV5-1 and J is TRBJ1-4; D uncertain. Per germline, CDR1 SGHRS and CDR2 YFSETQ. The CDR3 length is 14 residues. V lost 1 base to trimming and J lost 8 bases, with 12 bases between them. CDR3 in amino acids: CASSLKVAGEKLFF. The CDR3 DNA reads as TGCGCCAGCAGCTTGAAAGTCGCCGGGGAAAAACTGTTTTTT.